Presented here are 9 T cell receptor beta chains from one specimen sequenced in a study of T cells in tuberculosis. As to time point: new active TB diagnosis, blood taken before or within 7 days of starting treatment. TCRdb's table, derived via immunoSEQ multiplex PCR, lists solely in-frame clones and lacks some. The table has fewer than 35,000 clones, approximately 85% seen once. Sample: PBMCs, taken at tuberculosis diagnosis. These receptors were taken from an adult with tuberculosis.

The chain uses TRBV6-5 and TRBJ1-5; no clear D gene. Trimming took 6 bases from V and 0 from J, leaving 9 bases between them. Germline V CDR1 and CDR2: MNHEY, SVGAGI. The CDR3 totals 14 residues. The CDR3 sequence is CASSTQISNQPQHF. The CDR3 DNA is TGTGCCAGCAGCACACAGATTAGCAATCAGCCCCAGCATTTT.

The gene calls are TRBV2 and TRBJ2-3, with TRBD1 identical over 7 bases. Germline values: CDR1 SNHLY, CDR2 FYNNEI. The CDR3 runs to 15 residues. Trimming cost V 6 bases and J 4 bases; bases outside gene matches: 10. The CDR3 nucleotides read TGTGCCAGCAGGGCAGACAGGGTCCTTCCAGATACGCAGTATTTT. Its translation: CASRADRVLPDTQYF.

The J gene is TRBJ2-1, the V gene TRBV2; D uncertain. V was cut by 8 bases and J by 6 bases, with 14 bases left in between. The CDR3 spans 13 residues. Germline CDR1 SNHLY, CDR2 FYNNEI. For the CDR3, the DNA is TGTGCCAGCGGAAGCGAGACCGGCAATGAGCAGTTCTTC. Translation gives CASGSETGNEQFF.

The chain uses TRBV2 and TRBJ1-2; possible D gene TRBD1, 5 bases. V was clipped by 7 bases and J by 2 bases, with 17 bases between them. The CDR3 loop spans 15 amino acids. Germline CDR1 is SNHLY and CDR2 is FYNNEI. CDR3 amino acids: CASKEFLTDNYGYTF. The CDR3 bases are TGTGCCAGCAAGGAATTCCTGACAGACAACTATGGCTACACCTTC.

This clone appeared a single time. This CDR3 is CASSPTGGRANYGYTF. The CDR3 DNA reads TGTGCCAGCAGCCCTACAGGGGGCAGGGCTAACTATGGCTACACCTTC. The chain has TRBV7-2 and TRBJ1-2; 9 nucleotides match TRBD1. CDR1 SGHTA and CDR2 FQGNSA come from the germline V gene. The V segment lost 5 bases and the J segment 0 bases; nucleotides outside the gene matches: 7. CDR3 length: 16 amino acids.

The rearrangement links TRBV7-2 to TRBJ2-1; 7 nucleotides align to TRBD1. CDR1 is SGHTA, CDR2 FQGNSA, per germline. CDR3 length equals 15 residues. The V segment lost 4 bases and the J segment 4 bases; nucleotides outside the gene matches: 7. The CDR3 loop reads CASSSNRGYYNEQFF. CDR3 nucleotide sequence: TGTGCCAGCAGCTCTAACAGGGGTTATTACAATGAGCAGTTCTTC.

In nucleotides, the CDR3 is TGTGCCAGCAGCTTGGTAGCTTTGGGGACTAGCAAGGATGAGCAGTTCTTC. It codes for CASSLVALGTSKDEQFF. The genes are TRBV5-4 and TRBJ2-1, with 9 bases lining up with TRBD2. V lost 0 bases and J lost 8; bases outside the gene matches: 12. The CDR3 is 17 residues long. CDR1 and CDR2 from the germline V gene are SGHNT and YYREEE (reference sequence).

This chain links TRBV28 with TRBJ1-1; 8 nucleotides align to TRBD1. The V gene's germline CDR1 is MDHEN and CDR2 SYDVKM. After removal of 3 bases from V and 5 bases from J, the junction contained 8 bases not matched to a gene. The CDR3 loop spans 15 amino acids. The CDR3, as DNA: TGTGCCAGCAGTTTTACAGGGGGGAGTAGGACTGAAGCTTTCTTT. Its protein product is CASSFTGGSRTEAFF.

The rearrangement uses TRBV2 and TRBJ2-3, with 16 nucleotides matching TRBD2. The V gene's germline CDR1 is SNHLY and CDR2 FYNNEI. V dropped 6 bases and J dropped 3; count of bases not matched to a gene: 6. This CDR3 has 17 residues. CDR3 nucleotide sequence: TGTGCCAGCAGGTTGGGACTAGCGGGAGGGCCGACAGATACGCAGTATTTT. Translation: CASRLGLAGGPTDTQYF.